This TCR beta chain is from a study of spatial heterogeneity in lung cancer. Study as a whole: Samples came from 65 to 75 TRACERx patients with untreated early-stage lung cancer. The study, taken as a whole, reports: Whereas they appeared in blood less at follow-up, ubiquitous expanded tumor TCRs appeared there more at resection.

TCRdb independently ran MiXCR on the 5' RACE reads; one entry per CDR3 protein. The table includes fewer than 150,000 distinct CDR3 sequences, 10% to 12% detected once. Points on this clonotype: Its antigen is unidentified. The junction departs from germline at one end; a sequencing error may be responsible.

Germline-derived CDR1 and CDR2 are SGHTA and FQGNSA. CDR3 size: 13 residues. Documented time point: blood at routine non-recurrence follow-up after resection. Sequencing of whole RNA from tumor, nontumor lung or frozen PBMC involved no sorting. This chain uses TRBV7-2 with TRBJ1-1; D gene unclear. Here the sequenced sample was PBMCs, taken at follow-up. This sequence was found in a female donor with early-stage non-small cell lung cancer. In nucleotides, the CDR3 is TGTGTCAGCAGTGGAGGAATGAACACTGAAGCTTTCTTT. It yields the protein CVSSGGMNTEAFF.